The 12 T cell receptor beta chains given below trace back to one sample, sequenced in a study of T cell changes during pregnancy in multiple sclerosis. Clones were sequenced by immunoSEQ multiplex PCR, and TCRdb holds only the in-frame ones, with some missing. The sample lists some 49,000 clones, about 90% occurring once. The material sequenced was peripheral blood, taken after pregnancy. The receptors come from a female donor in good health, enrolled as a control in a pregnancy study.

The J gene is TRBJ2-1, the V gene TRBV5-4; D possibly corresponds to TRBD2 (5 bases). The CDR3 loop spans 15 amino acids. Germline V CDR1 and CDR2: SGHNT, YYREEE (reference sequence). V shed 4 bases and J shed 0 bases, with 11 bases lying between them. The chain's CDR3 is CASSRTHNSYNEQFF. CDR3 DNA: TGTGCCAGCAGCCGGACTCATAACTCCTACAATGAGCAGTTCTTC. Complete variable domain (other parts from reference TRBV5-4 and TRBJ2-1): ETGVTQSPTHLIKTRGQQVTLRCSSQSGHNTVSWYQQALGQGPQFIFQYYREEENGRGNFPPRFSGLQFPNYSSELNVNALELDDSALYLCASSRTHNSYNEQFFGPGTRLTVL.

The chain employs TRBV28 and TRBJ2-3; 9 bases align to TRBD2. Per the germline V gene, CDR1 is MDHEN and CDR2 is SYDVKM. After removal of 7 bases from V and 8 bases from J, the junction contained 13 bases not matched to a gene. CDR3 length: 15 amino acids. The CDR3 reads CASTPLAGVRGTQYF. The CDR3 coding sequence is TGTGCCAGCACCCCCTTAGCGGGAGTCAGAGGTACGCAGTATTTT.

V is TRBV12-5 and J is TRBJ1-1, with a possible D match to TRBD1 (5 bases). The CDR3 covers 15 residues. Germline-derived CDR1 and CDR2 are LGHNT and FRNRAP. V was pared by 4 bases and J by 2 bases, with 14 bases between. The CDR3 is CASGYPMTDNTEAFF. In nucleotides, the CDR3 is TGTGCTAGTGGTTACCCGATGACAGATAACACTGAAGCTTTCTTT.

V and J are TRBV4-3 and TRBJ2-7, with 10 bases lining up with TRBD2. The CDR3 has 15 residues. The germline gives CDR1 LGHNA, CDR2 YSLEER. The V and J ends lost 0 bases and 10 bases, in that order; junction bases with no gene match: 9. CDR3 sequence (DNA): TGCGCCAGCAGCCAAGATCCAGCGGGGGGGCGTGCCCAGTACTTC. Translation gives CASSQDPAGGRAQYF.

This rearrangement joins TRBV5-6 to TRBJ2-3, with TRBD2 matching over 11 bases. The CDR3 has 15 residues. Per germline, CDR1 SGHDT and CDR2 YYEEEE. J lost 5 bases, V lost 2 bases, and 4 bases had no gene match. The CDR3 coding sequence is TGTGCCAGCAGCTTACTAGCGGGAGTGGTAGATACGCAGTATTTT. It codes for CASSLLAGVVDTQYF.

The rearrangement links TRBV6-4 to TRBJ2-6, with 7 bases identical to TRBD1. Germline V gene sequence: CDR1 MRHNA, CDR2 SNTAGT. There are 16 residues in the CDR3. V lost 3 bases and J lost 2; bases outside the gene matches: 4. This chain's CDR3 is CASSESTGAGANVLTF. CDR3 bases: TGTGCCAGCAGTGAGAGCACAGGGGCTGGGGCCAACGTCCTGACTTTC.

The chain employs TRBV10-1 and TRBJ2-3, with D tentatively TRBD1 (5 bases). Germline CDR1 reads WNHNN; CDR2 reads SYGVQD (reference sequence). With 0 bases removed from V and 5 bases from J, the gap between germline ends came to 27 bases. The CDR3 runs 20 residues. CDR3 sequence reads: CASSESDNCWTMVNGDTQYF. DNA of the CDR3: TGCGCCAGCAGTGAGTCGGATAATTGTTGGACAATGGTTAACGGAGATACGCAGTATTTT.

DNA for the CDR3: TGTGCCAGCAGCTTAGGGCCTAGCGGGAGAAACCATGAGCAGTTCTTC. Residues: CASSLGPSGRNHEQFF. The chain uses TRBV7-9 and TRBJ2-1, with 10 bases identical to TRBD2. Unmatched junction bases numbered 8, after V lost 1 base and J lost 8 bases. This CDR3 spans 16 amino acids. Per germline, CDR1 SEHNR and CDR2 FQNEAQ (reference sequence).

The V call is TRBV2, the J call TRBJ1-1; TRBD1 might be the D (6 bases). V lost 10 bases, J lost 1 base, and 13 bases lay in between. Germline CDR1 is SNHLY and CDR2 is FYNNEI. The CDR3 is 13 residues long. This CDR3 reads CANEKDRNTEAFF. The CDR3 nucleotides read TGTGCCAACGAAAAGGACAGGAACACTGAAGCTTTCTTT.

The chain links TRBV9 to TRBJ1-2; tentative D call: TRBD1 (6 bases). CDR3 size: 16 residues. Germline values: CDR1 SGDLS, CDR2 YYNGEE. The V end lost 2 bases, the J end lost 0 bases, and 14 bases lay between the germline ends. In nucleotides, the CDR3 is TGTGCCAGCAGCGTCCCCAGGGGTACTACTAACTATGGCTACACCTTC. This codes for CASSVPRGTTNYGYTF.

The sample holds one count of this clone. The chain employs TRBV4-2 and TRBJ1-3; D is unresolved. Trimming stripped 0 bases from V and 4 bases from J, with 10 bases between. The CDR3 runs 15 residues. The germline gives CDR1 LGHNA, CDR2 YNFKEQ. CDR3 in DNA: TGTGCCAGCAGCCAAGAAGGGAGCCTCGGAAACACCATATATTTT. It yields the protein CASSQEGSLGNTIYF.

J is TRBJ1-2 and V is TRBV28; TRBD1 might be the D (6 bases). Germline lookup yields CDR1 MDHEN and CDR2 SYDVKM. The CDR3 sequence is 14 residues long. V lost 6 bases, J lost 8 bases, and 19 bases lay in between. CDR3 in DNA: TGTGCCAGCAGGATAGGGACAACTCCGGGGGGCTACACCTTC. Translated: CASRIGTTPGGYTF.